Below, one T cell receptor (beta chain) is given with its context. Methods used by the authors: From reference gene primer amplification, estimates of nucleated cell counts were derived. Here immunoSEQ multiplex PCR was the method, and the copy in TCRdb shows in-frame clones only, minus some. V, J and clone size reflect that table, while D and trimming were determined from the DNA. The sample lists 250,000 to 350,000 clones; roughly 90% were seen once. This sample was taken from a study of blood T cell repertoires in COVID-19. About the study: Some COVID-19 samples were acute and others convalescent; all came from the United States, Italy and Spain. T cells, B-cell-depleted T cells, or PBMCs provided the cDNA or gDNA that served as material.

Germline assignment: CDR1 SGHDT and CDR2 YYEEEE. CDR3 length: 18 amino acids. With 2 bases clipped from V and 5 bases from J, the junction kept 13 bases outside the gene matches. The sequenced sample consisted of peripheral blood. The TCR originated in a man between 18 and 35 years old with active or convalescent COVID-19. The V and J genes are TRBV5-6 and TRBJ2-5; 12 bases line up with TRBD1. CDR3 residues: CASSLGPLGTGGAETQYF. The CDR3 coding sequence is TGTGCCAGCAGCTTAGGCCCGTTGGGGACAGGGGGCGCGGAGACCCAGTACTTC.